Each of the 29 T cell receptor beta chains below was sequenced from the same sample in a study of breast tumors, draining lymph nodes, adjacent tissues. TCRdb reprocessed the multiplex PCR reads with MiXCR, giving one entry per CDR3 protein. The sample records about 15,000 distinct CDR3 sequences, 40% to 50% being singletons. The source material was tumor-adjacent breast tissue. All receptors come from a female donor with breast cancer. Some clones in this sample may be carry-over from other donors' samples.

This clonotype was seen many times. J is TRBJ2-3 and V is TRBV27; 9 bases map to TRBD2. The V gene end was trimmed by 6 bases and the J gene end by 2 bases; junction bases not matched to a gene: 3. This CDR3 spans 14 amino acids. Germline-derived CDR1 and CDR2 are MNHEY and SMNVEV (reference sequence). CDR3 in amino acids: CASRRLAVTDTQYF. The CDR3 coding sequence is TGTGCCAGCAGGCGACTAGCGGTCACAGATACGCAGTATTTT.

The sample holds many counts of this clonotype. V and J are TRBV4-2 and TRBJ1-5; no clear D gene. CDR1 is LGHNA and CDR2 is YNFKEQ in the germline V gene. The CDR3 contains 13 residues. Trimming removed 0 bases from V and 12 bases from J, with 12 bases in between. The DNA of the CDR3 is TGTGCCAGCAGCCAAGATCATCTGGGAGGCCAGCATTTT. The encoded protein is CASSQDHLGGQHF.

About this clonotype itself: A read error may produce the germline difference seen at one junction end. The V gene is TRBV20-1, the J gene TRBJ1-5; no reliable D call. CDR3 length: 12 amino acids. The germline CDR1 and CDR2 sequences are DFQATT and SNEGSKA (reference sequence). This chain's CDR3 is CSARDLYLPQHF. In nucleotides, the CDR3 is TGCAGCGCTAGAGATCTCTATCTGCCCCAGCATTTT.

By share, this clonotype ranks as medium-sized. The V call is TRBV19, the J call TRBJ1-2; 7 positions agree with TRBD1. The CDR3 runs 14 residues. CDR1 and CDR2 from the germline V gene are LNHDA and SQIVND (reference sequence). Losses at the gene ends were 6 bases for V and 0 bases for J; bases not matched to a gene: 4. CDR3 nucleotides: TGTGCCAGTAGCGACAGGGTTCCTAACTATGGCTACACCTTC. The encoded protein is CASSDRVPNYGYTF.

Concerning this clonotype: It is unclear where the CDR3 begins or ends on the DNA, so no DNA is shown, and the CDR3 is as TCRdb lists it. This CDR3 is CSQKTRPCISAPAAKLGDGYTF. This rearrangement joins TRBV29-1 to TRBJ1-2; no check of the table's D call, TRBD1, against the DNA was made. The CDR3 has 22 residues if both end residues are counted. Germline assignment: CDR1 SQVTM and CDR2 ANQGSEA.

This clonotype was seen ten or more times. The chain combines TRBV12-3 or TRBV12-4 with TRBJ2-5; 7 nucleotides agree with TRBD2. CDR3 length equals 15 residues. Losses at the gene ends were 5 bases for V and 3 bases for J; bases not matched to a gene: 9. In nucleotides, the CDR3 is TGTGCCAGCAGTATGCGGGCTAGCGGAAAAGAGACCCAGTACTTC. Amino acids: CASSMRASGKETQYF.

This clonotype was picked up many times. The chain carries TRBV5-8 and TRBJ2-2; D is tentatively TRBD1 or TRBD2 (6 bases each). The germline V and J ends were trimmed by 4 bases and 5 bases, with 15 bases remaining between them. Germline CDR1 is SGHTS and CDR2 is YDEGEE. The CDR3 extends over 15 amino acids. In DNA, the CDR3 is TGTGCCAGCAGCCTGAGCCGGGGGCGGACCGGGGAGCTGTTTTTT. Amino acids: CASSLSRGRTGELFF. Looking up the rest from reference TRBV5-8 and TRBJ2-2 gives the full variable domain: EAGVTQSPTHLIKTRGQQATLRCSPISGHTSVYWYQQALGLGLQFLLWYDEGEERNRGNFPPRFSGRQFPNYSSELNVNALELEDSALYLCASSLSRGRTGELFFGEGSRLTVL.

Ten or more counts support this clonotype. Being one base from a much bigger clone, this may be a read error. The CDR3 bases are TGCAGTGCGAGCGGGGGGTCGTCCTACACTGAGCAGTTCTTC. Translated: CSASGGSSYTEQFF. The genes are TRBV20-1 and TRBJ2-1; TRBD2 aligns across 9 bases. The CDR3 spans 14 residues. Germline CDR1 is DFQATT and CDR2 is SNEGSKA (reference sequence).

This clonotype is deemed medium-sized. This chain's CDR3 is CASSEYLGRGAGNTIYF. In DNA form, the CDR3 reads TGTGCCAGCAGTGAATACCTTGGAAGGGGAGCTGGAAACACCATATATTTT. J is TRBJ1-3 and V is TRBV25-1; D is perhaps TRBD1 (5 bases). The CDR3 is 17 amino acids. Deletions cut 0 bases from V and 2 bases from J, with 14 bases between. Germline V gives CDR1 MGHDK, CDR2 SYGVNS.

A note on this clonotype: A much larger clone sits a single nucleotide away, making a read error possible. This CDR3 reads CASSHPQGATYEQYF. The CDR3, as DNA: TGTGCCAGCAGCCACCCTCAGGGGGCAACCTACGAGCAGTACTTC. The chain is built from TRBV6-2 or TRBV6-3 and TRBJ2-7, with 8 bases fitting TRBD1. The CDR3 runs to 15 residues. J was trimmed by 2 bases and V by 6 bases; bases with no gene match: 9. The V gene's germline CDR1 is MNHEY and CDR2 SVGEGT.

This clonotype came up many times. The V call is TRBV29-1, the J call TRBJ2-2, with a tentative D call TRBD1 (6 bases). The CDR3 covers 14 residues. Trimming removed 4 bases at V and 3 bases at J, with 12 bases between. Germline V gene data show CDR1 as SQVTM and CDR2 as ANQGSEA. The CDR3 reads CSVGGGLDTGELFF. As DNA, the CDR3 is TGCAGCGTTGGTGGGGGCTTGGACACCGGGGAGCTGTTTTTT.

This clonotype was found once. The chain joins TRBV24-1 to TRBJ2-1; TRBD1 is a possible D gene (6 bases). Trimming removed 0 bases from V and 4 bases from J, with 9 bases in between. This CDR3 region has 15 residues. CDR1 is KGHDR and CDR2 is SFDVKD in the germline V gene. The CDR3 DNA reads as TGTGCCACCAGTGATTTGCGTACAGGGTACAATGAGCAGTTCTTC. Its protein is CATSDLRTGYNEQFF.

This clonotype was observed a handful of times. The chain recombines TRBV11-2 with TRBJ2-3; possible D gene TRBD2, 7 bases. CDR3 length equals 16 residues. Trimming removed 1 base from V and 4 bases from J, with 15 bases in between. In germline, CDR1 is SGHAT, CDR2 FQNNGV. Here the CDR3 reads CASSLGAGQFSDTQYF. The CDR3 DNA sequence: TGTGCCAGCAGCTTAGGAGCGGGACAATTTTCAGATACGCAGTATTTT.

This clonotype was seen ten or more times. Just one base apart from a much larger clone, this may be a read error. The chain combines TRBV9 with TRBJ2-5, with a tentative D call TRBD2 (6 bases). The germline V gene encodes CDR1 SGDLS and CDR2 YYNGEE. The CDR3 extends over 15 amino acids. The CDR3 protein is CASSSRGGSQETPYF. CDR3 nucleotide sequence: TGTGCCAGCAGCTCCAGAGGAGGGTCGCAAGAGACCCCGTACTTC.

This clonotype was counted at least ten times. The chain couples TRBV4-1 to TRBJ1-6, with TRBD1 identical over 8 bases. After removal of 2 bases from V and 9 bases from J, the junction contained 3 bases not matched to a gene. The CDR3 is 14 amino acids. Germline values: CDR1 MGHRA, CDR2 YSYEKL. In DNA form, the CDR3 reads TGCGCCAGCAGCCAACCCGGGACAGGTTCACCCCTCCACTTT. Protein product: CASSQPGTGSPLHF.

This clonotype showed up many times. A much larger clone lies a single base off, so this may be a read error. The V call is TRBV20-1, the J call TRBJ2-7; no firm D call. This CDR3 region has 11 residues. The germline V gene has CDR1 DFQATT and CDR2 SNEGSKA (reference sequence). The chain's CDR3 is CSGTDSYEQSF. The CDR3, as DNA: TGCAGTGGAACAGACTCTTACGAGCAGTCCTTC.

Many counts were recorded for this clonotype. V and J are TRBV2 and TRBJ1-5; TRBD1 might be the D (6 bases). The CDR3 has 17 residues. Germline CDR1 reads SNHLY; CDR2 reads FYNNEI. V lost 3 bases to trimming and J lost 2 bases, with 17 bases between them. The CDR3 nucleotides are TGTGCCAGCAGTGAGAGGGGCGGAGGGGGGGGCAATCAGCCCCAGCATTTT. Protein sequence: CASSERGGGGGNQPQHF.

The chain links TRBV20-1 to TRBJ2-3; the D is unclear. Germline V gives CDR1 DFQATT, CDR2 SNEGSKA (reference sequence). This CDR3 has 15 residues. The V end was cut by 3 bases, the J end by 0 bases, with 13 bases between. This chain's CDR3 is CSASQALTSTDTQYF. CDR3 in DNA: TGCAGTGCTAGTCAAGCGCTTACTAGCACAGATACGCAGTATTTT.

The V and J genes are TRBV19 and TRBJ2-2; D call uncertain. V gave up 8 bases and J gave up 4 bases, with 14 bases separating them. The germline gives CDR1 LNHDA, CDR2 SQIVND (reference sequence). CDR3 length: 14 residues. The CDR3 region has the DNA TGTGCCAGTCGTCAGGACCTAGGCACCGGGGAGCTGTTTTTT. This encodes CASRQDLGTGELFF.

The chain joins TRBV19 to TRBJ2-1; no definite D call. CDR3 size: 14 residues. CDR1 and CDR2 from the germline V gene are LNHDA and SQIVND (reference sequence). The V and J ends lost 3 bases and 8 bases respectively, with 14 bases between them. CDR3 bases: TGTGCCAGTAGTATGAGCATAGGCCCCCATGAGCAGTTCTTC. It is translated as CASSMSIGPHEQFF.

This clonotype occurred many times. A much larger clone sits a single nucleotide away, making a read error possible. The chain links TRBV5-5 to TRBJ2-5, with D possibly TRBD1 on 6 matching bases. Trimming removed 0 bases at V and 1 base at J, with 7 bases between. Germline V gene data show CDR1 as SGHKS and CDR2 as YYEKEE (reference sequence). The CDR3 spans 14 residues. CDR3 coding DNA: TGTGCCAGCAGCTTGGGGACAGCCCAAGAGACCCAGTACTTC. Translated: CASSLGTAQETQYF.

This clonotype came up many times. This chain connects TRBV6-1 to TRBJ1-1, with D maybe TRBD1 (5 bases). Per germline, CDR1 MNHNS and CDR2 SASEGT. The V gene lost 3 bases and the J gene lost 4 bases, with 9 bases spanning the gap. The CDR3 consists of 13 residues. DNA for the CDR3: TGTGCCAGCAGTGATCATAGGGGCACTGAAGCTTTCTTT. Amino acid sequence: CASSDHRGTEAFF.

This clonotype came up many times. This sequence joins TRBV28 and TRBJ2-1; perhaps TRBD2 as D (6 bases). CDR1 MDHEN and CDR2 SYDVKM come from the germline V gene. V was pared by 6 bases and J by 7 bases, with 16 bases between. This CDR3 spans 14 amino acids. CDR3 in amino acids: CASSEYREWNEQFF. CDR3 bases: TGTGCCAGCAGCGAATACCGGGAGTGGAATGAGCAGTTCTTC.

The chain combines TRBV20-1 with TRBJ2-1; 14 nucleotides match TRBD2. This CDR3 is 16 amino acids long. Germline lookup yields CDR1 DFQATT and CDR2 SNEGSKA (reference sequence). V shed 6 bases and J 6 bases; nucleotides not matched to a gene: 10. This chain's CDR3 is CSASSWTSGRLNEQFF. Here the CDR3 DNA reads TGCAGTGCCAGCAGTTGGACTAGCGGGAGGCTCAATGAGCAGTTCTTC.

This clonotype was seen ten or more times. The chain uses TRBV6-4 and TRBJ2-5, with 7 bases aligning to TRBD1. Trimming cost V 7 bases and J 0 bases; bases outside gene matches: 17. From germline, CDR1 is MRHNA and CDR2 SNTAGT. This CDR3 is built from 18 residues. The CDR3 DNA sequence: TGTGCCAGCACTGATCCCTCCCCGGACAGGAGGTACCAAGAGACCCAGTACTTC. This gives the protein CASTDPSPDRRYQETQYF.

The chain is built from TRBV20-1 and TRBJ2-3, with 8 bases identical to TRBD2. Germline lookup yields CDR1 DFQATT and CDR2 SNEGSKA (reference sequence). The junction had 4 bases not matched to a gene; V was cut back by 6 bases and J by 2 bases. This CDR3 spans 13 amino acids. CDR3 nucleotides: TGCAGTGCCGACGGGGGGGCCACAGATACGCAGTATTTT. Its translation: CSADGGATDTQYF.

The V call is TRBV9, the J call TRBJ2-2; TRBD1 agrees at 11 bases. This CDR3 has 18 residues. Looked up from germline, CDR1 is SGDLS and CDR2 is YYNGEE. The V gene end was trimmed by 1 base and the J gene end by 5 bases; junction bases not matched to a gene: 10. CDR3: CASSVNRGGQGETGELFF. The CDR3 DNA sequence: TGTGCCAGCAGCGTAAACAGGGGGGGACAGGGGGAAACCGGGGAGCTGTTTTTT.

The chain recombines TRBV12-3 or TRBV12-4 with TRBJ1-2; a possible D gene is TRBD1 (6 bases). Trimming took off 6 bases at V and 4 bases at J, with 12 bases between the two ends. This CDR3 is 13 amino acids long. The CDR3: CASRATGSYGYTF. CDR3 bases: TGTGCCAGCAGGGCTACAGGGTCCTATGGCTACACCTTC.

Many counts were recorded for this clonotype. The V and J genes are TRBV7-3 and TRBJ2-5; D possibly corresponds to TRBD1 (5 bases). Trimming pared 0 bases from V and 4 bases from J, leaving 12 bases between. The V gene's germline CDR1 is SGHTA and CDR2 FQGTGA. The CDR3 totals 15 residues. The CDR3 spells CASSLTDNRVETQYF. As DNA, the CDR3 is TGTGCCAGCAGCTTAACGGACAACCGGGTAGAGACCCAGTACTTC.